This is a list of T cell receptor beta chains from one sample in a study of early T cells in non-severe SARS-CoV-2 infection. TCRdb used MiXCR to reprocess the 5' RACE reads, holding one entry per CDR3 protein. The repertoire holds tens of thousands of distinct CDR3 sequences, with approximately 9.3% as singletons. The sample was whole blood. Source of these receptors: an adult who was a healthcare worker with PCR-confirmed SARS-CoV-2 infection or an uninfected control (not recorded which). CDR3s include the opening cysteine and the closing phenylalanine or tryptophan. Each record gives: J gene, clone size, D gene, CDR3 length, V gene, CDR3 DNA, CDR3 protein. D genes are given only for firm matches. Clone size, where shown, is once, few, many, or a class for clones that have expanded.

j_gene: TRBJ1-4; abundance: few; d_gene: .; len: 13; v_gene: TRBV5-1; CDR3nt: TGCGCCAGCAGTTTATGGGAGAAAGGAAAACTGTTTTTT; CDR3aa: CASSLWEKGKLFF
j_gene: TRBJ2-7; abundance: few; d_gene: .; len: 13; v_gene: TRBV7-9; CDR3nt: TGTGCCAGCGCGCGAGCGTACCCCGACGAGCAGTACTTC; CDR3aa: CASARAYPDEQYF
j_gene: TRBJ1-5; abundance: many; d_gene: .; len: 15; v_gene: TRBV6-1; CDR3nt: TGTGCCAGCAGTCCCTTAGCATTCTTTGGTCAGCCCCAGCATTTT; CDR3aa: CASSPLAFFGQPQHF
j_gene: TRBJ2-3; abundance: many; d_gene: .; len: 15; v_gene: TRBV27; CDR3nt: TGTGCCAGCAGTTTATCTAGAGGGGATGGAAATACGCAGTATTTT; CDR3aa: CASSLSRGDGNTQYF
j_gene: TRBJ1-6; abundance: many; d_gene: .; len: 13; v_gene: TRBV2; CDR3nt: TGTGCCAGCAGTTCTGAAGATAATTCACCCCTCCACTTT; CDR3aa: CASSSEDNSPLHF
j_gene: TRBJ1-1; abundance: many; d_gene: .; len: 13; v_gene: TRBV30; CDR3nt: TGTGCCTGGGGTCGGGGCGGAGGCACTGAAGCTTTCTTT; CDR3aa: CAWGRGGGTEAFF
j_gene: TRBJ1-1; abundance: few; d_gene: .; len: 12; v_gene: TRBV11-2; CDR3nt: TGTGCCAGCAGCCCGCCTAACACTGAAGCTTTCTTT; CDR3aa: CASSPPNTEAFF
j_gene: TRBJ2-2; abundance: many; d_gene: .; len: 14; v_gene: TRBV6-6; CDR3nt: TGTGCCAGCATCGACACAACCAACACCGGGGAGCTGTTTTTT; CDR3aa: CASIDTTNTGELFF
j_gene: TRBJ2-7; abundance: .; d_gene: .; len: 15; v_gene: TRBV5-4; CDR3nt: TGTGCCAGCAGTCCGGGAGGGGACAGGACCTACGAGCAGTACTTC; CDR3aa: CASSPGGDRTYEQYF
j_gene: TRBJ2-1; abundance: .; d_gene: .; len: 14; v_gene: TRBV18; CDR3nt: TGTGCCAGCTCACTCGGGGCAGGGTACAATGAGCAGTTCTTC; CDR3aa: CASSLGAGYNEQFF
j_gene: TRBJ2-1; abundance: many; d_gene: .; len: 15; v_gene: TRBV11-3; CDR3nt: TGTGCCAGCAGCTTATTTACTGGAGAGTACAATGAGCAGTTCTTC; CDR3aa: CASSLFTGEYNEQFF
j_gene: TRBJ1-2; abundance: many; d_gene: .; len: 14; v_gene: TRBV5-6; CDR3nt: TGTGCCAGCAGCTTGGAGGGCAGGCACTATGGCTACACCTTC; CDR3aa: CASSLEGRHYGYTF
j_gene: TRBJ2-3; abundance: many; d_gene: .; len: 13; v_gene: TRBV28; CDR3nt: TGTGCCAGCAGCCGAATTAACACAGATACGCAGTATTTT; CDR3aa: CASSRINTDTQYF
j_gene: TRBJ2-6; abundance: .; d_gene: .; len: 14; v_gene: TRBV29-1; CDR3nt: TGCAGCGTTGTTGGGGGTTCTGGGGCCAACGTCCTGACTTTC; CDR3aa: CSVVGGSGANVLTF
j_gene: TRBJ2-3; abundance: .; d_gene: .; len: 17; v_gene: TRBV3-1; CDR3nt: TGTGCCAGCAGCCAGGCGACAGCCACACTATTAGCAGATACGCAGTATTTT; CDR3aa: CASSQATATLLADTQYF
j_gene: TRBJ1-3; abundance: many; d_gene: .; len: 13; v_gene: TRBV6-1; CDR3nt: TGTGCCAGCAGTGAACCTCCTTCGGGACAAAGAGGTTTT; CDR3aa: CASSEPPSGQRGF
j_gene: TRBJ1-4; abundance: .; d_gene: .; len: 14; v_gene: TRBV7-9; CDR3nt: TGTGCCAGCAGCTTACCAAGAACGGATGAAAAACTGTTTTTT; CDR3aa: CASSLPRTDEKLFF
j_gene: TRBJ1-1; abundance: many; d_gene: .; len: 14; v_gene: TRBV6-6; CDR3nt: TGTGCCAGCATCAACCTCTCCAGGGGAACTGAAGCTTTCTTT; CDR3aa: CASINLSRGTEAFF
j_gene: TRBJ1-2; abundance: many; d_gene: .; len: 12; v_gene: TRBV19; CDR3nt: TGTGCCAGTAGTATACGGGGACATGGCTACACCTTC; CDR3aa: CASSIRGHGYTF
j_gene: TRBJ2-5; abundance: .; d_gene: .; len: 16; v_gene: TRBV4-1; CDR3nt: TGCGCCAGCAGCCTCTGGGGAGGTAGCGCTAAAGAGACCCAGTACTTC; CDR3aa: CASSLWGGSAKETQYF
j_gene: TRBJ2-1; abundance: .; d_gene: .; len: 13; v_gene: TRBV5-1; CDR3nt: TGCGCCAGCAGCTTGCAGACTCGCAATGAGCAGTTCTTC; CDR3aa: CASSLQTRNEQFF
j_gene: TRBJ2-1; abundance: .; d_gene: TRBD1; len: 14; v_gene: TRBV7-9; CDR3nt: TGTGCCAGCAGCTTCCGAGGGGGCAACAATGAGCAGTTCTTC; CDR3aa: CASSFRGGNNEQFF
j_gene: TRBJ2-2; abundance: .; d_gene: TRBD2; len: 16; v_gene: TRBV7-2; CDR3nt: TGTGCCAGCAGCTTAGTTAGGGCGGGAGGAGCCGGGGAGCTGTTTTTT; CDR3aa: CASSLVRAGGAGELFF
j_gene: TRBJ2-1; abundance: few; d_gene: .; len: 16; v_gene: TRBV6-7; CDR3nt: TGTGCCAGCAGTTACCCGAGGGTGTCTCAAAACAATGAGCAGTTCTTC; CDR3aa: CASSYPRVSQNNEQFF
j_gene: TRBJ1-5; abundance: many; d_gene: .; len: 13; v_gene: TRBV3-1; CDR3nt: TGTGCCAGCAGCTACTTCGGGGACCAGCCCCAGCATTTT; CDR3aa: CASSYFGDQPQHF
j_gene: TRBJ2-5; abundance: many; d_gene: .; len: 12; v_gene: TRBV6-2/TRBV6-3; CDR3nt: TGTGCCAGCAGTTACGGATGGGAGACCCAGTACTTC; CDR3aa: CASSYGWETQYF
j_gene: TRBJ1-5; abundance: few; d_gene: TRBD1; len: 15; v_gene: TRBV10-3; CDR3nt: TGTGCCATCAGTGAGGACAGGGGGCGCGGTCAGCCCCAGCATTTT; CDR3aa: CAISEDRGRGQPQHF
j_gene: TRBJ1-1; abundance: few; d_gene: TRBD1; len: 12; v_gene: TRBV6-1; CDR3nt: TGTGCCAGCTGCGGACAGGTCTTAATGGCTTTCTTT; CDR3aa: CASCGQVLMAFF
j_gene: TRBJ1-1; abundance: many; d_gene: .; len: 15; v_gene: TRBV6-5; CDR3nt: TGTGCCAGCAGTTATGAGGGGATAGTGAACACTGAAGCTTTCTTT; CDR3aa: CASSYEGIVNTEAFF
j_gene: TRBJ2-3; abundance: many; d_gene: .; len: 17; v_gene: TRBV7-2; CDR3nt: TGTGCCAGCAGCTTAAGTTGGCTGGCAAGAGGGGCAGATACGCAGTATTTT; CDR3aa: CASSLSWLARGADTQYF
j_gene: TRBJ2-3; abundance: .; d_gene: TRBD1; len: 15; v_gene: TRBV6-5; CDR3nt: TGTGCCAGCAGTTACCTACAGGGGGAGAGGGATACGCAGTATTTT; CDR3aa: CASSYLQGERDTQYF
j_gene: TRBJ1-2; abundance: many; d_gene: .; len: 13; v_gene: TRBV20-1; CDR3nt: TGCAGTGCTAGAGATGGGAACCTCATAGGCTACACCTTC; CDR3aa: CSARDGNLIGYTF
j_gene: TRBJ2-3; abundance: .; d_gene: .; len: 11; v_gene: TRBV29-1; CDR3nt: TGCAGCCTTGCGCGCGGAGATACGCAGTATTTT; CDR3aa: CSLARGDTQYF
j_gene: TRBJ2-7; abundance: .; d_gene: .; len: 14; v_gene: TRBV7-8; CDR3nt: TGTGCCAGCAGCTTGGGGCGGGACACCTACGAGCAGTACTTC; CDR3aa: CASSLGRDTYEQYF
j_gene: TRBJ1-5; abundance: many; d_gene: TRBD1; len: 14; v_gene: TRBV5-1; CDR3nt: TGCGCCAGCAGCACCGGACAGGGGAATCAGCCCCAGCATTTT; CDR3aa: CASSTGQGNQPQHF
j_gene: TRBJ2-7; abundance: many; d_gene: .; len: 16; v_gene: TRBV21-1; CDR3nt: TGTGCCAGCAGCAAAGAAGAAGGTGCCAGCTCCTACGAGCAGTACTTC; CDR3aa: CASSKEEGASSYEQYF
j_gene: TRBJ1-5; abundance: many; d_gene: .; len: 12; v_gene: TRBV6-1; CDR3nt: TGTGCCAGCAAAGGGAGCAATCAGCCCCAGCATTTT; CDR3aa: CASKGSNQPQHF
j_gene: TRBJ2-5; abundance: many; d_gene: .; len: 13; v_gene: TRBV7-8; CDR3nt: TGTGCCAGCAGCCGGGACCCGGGAGAGACCCAGTACTTC; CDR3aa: CASSRDPGETQYF
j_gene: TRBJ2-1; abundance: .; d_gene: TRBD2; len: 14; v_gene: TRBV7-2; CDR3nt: TGTGCCAGCGGAGCTAGCGGGACCAACAATGAGCAGTTCTTC; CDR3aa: CASGASGTNNEQFF
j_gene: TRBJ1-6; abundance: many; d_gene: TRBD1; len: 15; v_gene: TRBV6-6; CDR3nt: TGTGCCAGCAGGGGGGGGGACAGGAATAATTCACCCCTCCACTTT; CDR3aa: CASRGGDRNNSPLHF